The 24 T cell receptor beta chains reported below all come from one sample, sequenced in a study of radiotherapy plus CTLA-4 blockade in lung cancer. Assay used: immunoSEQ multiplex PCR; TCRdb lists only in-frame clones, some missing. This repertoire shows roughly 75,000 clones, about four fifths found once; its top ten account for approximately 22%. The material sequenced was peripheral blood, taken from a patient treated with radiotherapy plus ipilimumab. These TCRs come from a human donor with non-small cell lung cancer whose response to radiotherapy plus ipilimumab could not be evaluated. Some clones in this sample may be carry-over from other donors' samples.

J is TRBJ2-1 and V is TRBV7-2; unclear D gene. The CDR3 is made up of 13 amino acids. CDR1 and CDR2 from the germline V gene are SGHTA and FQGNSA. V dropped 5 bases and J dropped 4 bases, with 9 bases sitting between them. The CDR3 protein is CASSQTFYNEQFF. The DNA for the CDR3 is TGTGCCAGCAGCCAGACTTTTTACAATGAGCAGTTCTTC.

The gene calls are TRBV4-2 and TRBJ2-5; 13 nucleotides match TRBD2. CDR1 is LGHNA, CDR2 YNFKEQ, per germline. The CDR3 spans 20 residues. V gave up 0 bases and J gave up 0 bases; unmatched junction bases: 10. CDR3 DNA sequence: TGTGCCAGCAGCCAAGATCGGACTAGCGGGGGATATCCGTACCAAGAGACCCAGTACTTC. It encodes CASSQDRTSGGYPYQETQYF.

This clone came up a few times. The CDR3 spells CASSARTGRDEKLFF. The DNA for the CDR3 is TGTGCCAGCAGCGCCAGGACAGGGCGGGATGAAAAACTGTTTTTT. The rearrangement links TRBV9 to TRBJ1-4; 8 bases map to TRBD1. J gave up 6 bases and V 3 bases, and 7 bases lay outside the gene matches. The CDR3 length is 15 residues. CDR1 is SGDLS, CDR2 YYNGEE, per germline.

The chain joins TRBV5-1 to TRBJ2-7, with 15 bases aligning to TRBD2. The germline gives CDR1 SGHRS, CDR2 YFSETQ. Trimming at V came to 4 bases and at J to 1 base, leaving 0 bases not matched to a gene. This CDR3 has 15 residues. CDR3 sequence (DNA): TGCGCCAGCAGCGGACTAGCGGGGGGGTCCTACGAGCAGTACTTC. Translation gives CASSGLAGGSYEQYF.

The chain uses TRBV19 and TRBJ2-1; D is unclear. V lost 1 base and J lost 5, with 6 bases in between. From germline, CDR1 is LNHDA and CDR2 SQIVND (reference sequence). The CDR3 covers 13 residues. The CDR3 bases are TGTGCCAGTAGTATAGGAAGCAACAATGAGCAGTTCTTC. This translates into CASSIGSNNEQFF.

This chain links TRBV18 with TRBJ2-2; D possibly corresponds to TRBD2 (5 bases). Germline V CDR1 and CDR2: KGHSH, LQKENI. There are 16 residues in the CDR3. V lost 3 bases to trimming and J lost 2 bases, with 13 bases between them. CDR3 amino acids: CASSPKAGSNTGELFF. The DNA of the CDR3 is TGTGCCAGCTCACCTAAGGCGGGCAGCAACACCGGGGAGCTGTTTTTT.

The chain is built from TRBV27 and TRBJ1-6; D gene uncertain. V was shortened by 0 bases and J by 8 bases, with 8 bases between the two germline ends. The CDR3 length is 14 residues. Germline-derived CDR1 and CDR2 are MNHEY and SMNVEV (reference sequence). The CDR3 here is CASSLSGGYSPLHF. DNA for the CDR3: TGTGCCAGCAGTTTATCGGGAGGTTATTCACCCCTCCACTTT.

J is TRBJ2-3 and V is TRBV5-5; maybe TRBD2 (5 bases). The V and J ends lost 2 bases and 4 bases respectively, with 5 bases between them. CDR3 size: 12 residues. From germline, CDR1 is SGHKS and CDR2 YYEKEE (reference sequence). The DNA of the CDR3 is TGTGCCAGCAGCTTTAGCGCAGATACGCAGTATTTT. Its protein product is CASSFSADTQYF.

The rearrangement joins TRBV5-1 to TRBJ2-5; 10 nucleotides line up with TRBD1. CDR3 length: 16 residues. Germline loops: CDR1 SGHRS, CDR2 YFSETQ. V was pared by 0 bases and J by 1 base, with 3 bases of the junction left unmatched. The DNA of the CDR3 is TGCGCCAGCAGCTTGGGGGGACAGGGGTTCCAAGAGACCCAGTACTTC. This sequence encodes CASSLGGQGFQETQYF. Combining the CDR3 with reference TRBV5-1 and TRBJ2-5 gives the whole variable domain KAGVTQTPRYLIKTRGQQVTLSCSPISGHRSVSWYQQTPGQGLQFLFEYFSETQRNKGNFPGRFSGRQFSNSRSEMNVSTLELGDSALYLCASSLGGQGFQETQYFGPGTRLLVL.

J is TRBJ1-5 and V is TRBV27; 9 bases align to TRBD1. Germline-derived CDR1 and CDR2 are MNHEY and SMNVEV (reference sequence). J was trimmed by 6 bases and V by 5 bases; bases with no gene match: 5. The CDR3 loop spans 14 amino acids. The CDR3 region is CASSPGTGFQPQHF. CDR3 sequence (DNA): TGTGCCAGCAGTCCAGGGACAGGGTTTCAGCCCCAGCATTTT.

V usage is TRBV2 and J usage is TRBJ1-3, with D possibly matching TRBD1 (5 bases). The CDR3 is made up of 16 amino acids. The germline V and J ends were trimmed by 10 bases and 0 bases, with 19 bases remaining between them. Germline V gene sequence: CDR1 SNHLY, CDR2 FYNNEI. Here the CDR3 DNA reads TGTGCCACCAAGAGGTGGACACAGGTCTCTGGAAACACCATATATTTT. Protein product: CATKRWTQVSGNTIYF.

Here the CDR3 reads CASSQRGKGEQYF. CDR3 coding DNA: TGTGCCAGCAGCCAGCGCGGGAAGGGCGAGCAGTACTTC. J is TRBJ2-7 and V is TRBV13; a weak D match, TRBD2 (6 bases). Trimming left V 5 bases short and J 6 bases short, with 14 bases between. The germline gives CDR1 PRHDT, CDR2 FYEKMQ (reference sequence). This CDR3 has 13 amino acids.

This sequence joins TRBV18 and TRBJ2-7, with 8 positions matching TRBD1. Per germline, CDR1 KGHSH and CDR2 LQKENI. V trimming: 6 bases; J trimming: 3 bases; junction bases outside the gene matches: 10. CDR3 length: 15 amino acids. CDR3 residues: CASSPDRGAIYEQYF. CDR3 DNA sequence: TGTGCCAGCTCCCCCGACAGGGGAGCTATCTACGAGCAGTACTTC.

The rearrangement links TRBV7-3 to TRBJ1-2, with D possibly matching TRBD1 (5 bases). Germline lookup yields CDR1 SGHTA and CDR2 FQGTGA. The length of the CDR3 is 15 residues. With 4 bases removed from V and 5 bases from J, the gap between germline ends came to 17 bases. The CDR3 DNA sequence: TGTGCCAGCAGCTGGTTCCGGGACGGGGGGTATGGCTACACCTTC. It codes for CASSWFRDGGYGYTF.

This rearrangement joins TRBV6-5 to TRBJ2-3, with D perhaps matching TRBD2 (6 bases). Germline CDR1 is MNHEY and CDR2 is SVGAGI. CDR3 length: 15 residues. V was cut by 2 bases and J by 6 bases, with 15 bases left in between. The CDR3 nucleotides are TGTGCCAGCAGTTACGCCGGGAGAGAGTGGGATACGCAGTATTTT. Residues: CASSYAGREWDTQYF.

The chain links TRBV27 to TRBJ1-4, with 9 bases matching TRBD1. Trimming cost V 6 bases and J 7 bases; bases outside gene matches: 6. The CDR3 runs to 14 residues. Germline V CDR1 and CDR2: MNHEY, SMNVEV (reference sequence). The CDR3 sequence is CASSKTGGGEKLFF. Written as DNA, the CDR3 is TGTGCCAGCAGCAAGACAGGGGGGGGTGAAAAACTGTTTTTT. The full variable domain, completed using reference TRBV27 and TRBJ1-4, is EAQVTQNPRYLITVTGKKLTVTCSQNMNHEYMSWYRQDPGLGLRQIYYSMNVEVTDKGDVPEGYKVSRKEKRNFPLILESPSPNQTSLYFCASSKTGGGEKLFFGSGTQLSVL.

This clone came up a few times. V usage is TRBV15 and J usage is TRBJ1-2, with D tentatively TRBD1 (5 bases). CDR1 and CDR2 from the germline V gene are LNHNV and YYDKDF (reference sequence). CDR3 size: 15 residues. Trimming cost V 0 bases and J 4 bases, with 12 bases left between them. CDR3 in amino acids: CATSRDRQGGYGYTF. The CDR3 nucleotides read TGTGCCACCAGCAGAGATCGGCAGGGAGGCTATGGCTACACCTTC. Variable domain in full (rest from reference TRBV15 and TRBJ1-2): DAMVIQNPRYQVTQFGKPVTLSCSQTLNHNVMYWYQQKSSQAPKLLFHYYDKDFNNEADTPDNFQSRRPNTSFCFLDIRSPGLGDTAMYLCATSRDRQGGYGYTFGSGTRLTVV.

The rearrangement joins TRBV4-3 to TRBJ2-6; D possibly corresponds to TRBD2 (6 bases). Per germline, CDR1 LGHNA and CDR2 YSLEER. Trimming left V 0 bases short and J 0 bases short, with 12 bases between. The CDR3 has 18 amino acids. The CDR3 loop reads CASSQEWRASSGANVLTF. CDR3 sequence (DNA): TGCGCCAGCAGCCAAGAATGGAGGGCTAGCTCTGGGGCCAACGTCCTGACTTTC.

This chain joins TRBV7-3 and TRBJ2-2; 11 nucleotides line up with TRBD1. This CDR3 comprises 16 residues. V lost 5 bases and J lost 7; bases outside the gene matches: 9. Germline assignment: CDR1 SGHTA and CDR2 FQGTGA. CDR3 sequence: CASSRATGQGVGELFF. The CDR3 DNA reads TGTGCCAGCAGCCGCGCCACGGGACAGGGGGTCGGGGAGCTGTTTTTT. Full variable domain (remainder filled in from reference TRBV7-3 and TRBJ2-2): GAGVSQTPSNKVTEKGKYVELRCDPISGHTALYWYRQSLGQGPEFLIYFQGTGAADDSGLPNDRFFAVRPEGSVSTLKIQRTERGDSAVYLCASSRATGQGVGELFFGEGSRLTVL.

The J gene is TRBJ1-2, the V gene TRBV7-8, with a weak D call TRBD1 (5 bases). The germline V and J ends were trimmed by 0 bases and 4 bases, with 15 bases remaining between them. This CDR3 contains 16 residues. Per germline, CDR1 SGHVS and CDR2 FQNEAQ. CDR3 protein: CASSLAGGVESYGYTF. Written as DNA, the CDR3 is TGTGCCAGCAGCTTAGCGGGGGGTGTGGAGAGCTATGGCTACACCTTC.

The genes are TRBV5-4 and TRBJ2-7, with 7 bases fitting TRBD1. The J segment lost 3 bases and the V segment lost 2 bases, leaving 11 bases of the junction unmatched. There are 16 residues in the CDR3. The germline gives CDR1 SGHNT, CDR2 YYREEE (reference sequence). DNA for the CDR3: TGTGCCAGCAGCTTTCCTCCCGGGACAGACGACTACGAGCAGTACTTC. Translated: CASSFPPGTDDYEQYF.

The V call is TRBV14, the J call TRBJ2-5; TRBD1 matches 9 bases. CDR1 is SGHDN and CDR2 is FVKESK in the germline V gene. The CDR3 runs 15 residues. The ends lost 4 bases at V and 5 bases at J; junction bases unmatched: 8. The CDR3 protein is CASSLGQGPGETQYF. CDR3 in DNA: TGTGCCAGCAGCCTCGGACAGGGGCCTGGGGAGACCCAGTACTTC.

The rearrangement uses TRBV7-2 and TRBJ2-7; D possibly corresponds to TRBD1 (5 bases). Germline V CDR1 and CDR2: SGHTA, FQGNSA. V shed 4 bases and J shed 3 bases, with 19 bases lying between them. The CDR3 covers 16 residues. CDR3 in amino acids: CASSWSQGQGYYEQYF. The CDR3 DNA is TGTGCCAGCAGCTGGTCCCAGGGTCAGGGCTACTACGAGCAGTACTTC.

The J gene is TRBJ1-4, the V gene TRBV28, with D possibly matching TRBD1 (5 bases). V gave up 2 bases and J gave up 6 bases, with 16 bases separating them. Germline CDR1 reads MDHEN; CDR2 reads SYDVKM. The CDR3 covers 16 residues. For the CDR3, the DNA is TGTGCCAGCAGTTTACTACAGGCCATGGGCGATGAAAAACTGTTTTTT. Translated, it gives CASSLLQAMGDEKLFF.